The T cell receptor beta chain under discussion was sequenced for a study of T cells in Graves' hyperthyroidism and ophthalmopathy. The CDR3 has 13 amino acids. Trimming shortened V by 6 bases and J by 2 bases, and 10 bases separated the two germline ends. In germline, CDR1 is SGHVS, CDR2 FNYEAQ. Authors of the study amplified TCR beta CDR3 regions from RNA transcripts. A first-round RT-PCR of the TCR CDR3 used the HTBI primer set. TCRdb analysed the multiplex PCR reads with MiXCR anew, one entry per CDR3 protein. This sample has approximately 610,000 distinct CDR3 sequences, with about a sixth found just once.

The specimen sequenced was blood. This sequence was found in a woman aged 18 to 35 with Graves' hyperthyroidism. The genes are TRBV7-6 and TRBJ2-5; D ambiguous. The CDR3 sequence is CASRLTPQETQYF. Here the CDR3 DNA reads TGTGCCAGCAGGCTCACCCCACAAGAGACCCAGTACTTC.